These T cell receptor beta chains were read from a single sample in a study of neoadjuvant anti-PD-1 for oral cavity cancer. Profiling relied on immunoSEQ multiplex PCR, and the TCRdb table lists in-frame clones only, not all of them. The profile shows tens of thousands of clones, more than 65% of them singletons. The sequencing used PBMCs, collected before nivolumab (anti-PD-1) treatment. The receptors were sampled from a person aged 35 to 85 with oral cavity squamous cell carcinoma. CDR3s include the opening cysteine and the closing phenylalanine or tryptophan. A D gene is named only where the DNA matches it firmly. Rows give clone size only sometimes, using once, few, many, or a class for an expanded clone.

v_gene: TRBV5-3; j_gene: TRBJ1-1; d_gene: .; abundance: .; CDR3aa: CARLGRGMNTEAFF; CDR3nt: TGTGCCAGGCTGGGGAGGGGAATGAACACTGAAGCTTTCTTT
v_gene: TRBV9; j_gene: TRBJ1-1; d_gene: .; abundance: .; CDR3aa: CASSVEVGTRRNTEAFF; CDR3nt: TGTGCCAGCAGCGTAGAAGTAGGGACACGGAGGAACACTGAAGCTTTCTTT
v_gene: TRBV7-6; j_gene: TRBJ2-5; d_gene: .; abundance: .; CDR3aa: CASSSIEARGPGETQYF; CDR3nt: TGTGCCAGCAGCTCAATAGAGGCGCGGGGACCTGGGGAGACCCAGTACTTC
v_gene: TRBV18; j_gene: TRBJ2-6; d_gene: .; abundance: .; CDR3aa: CASSPGSGSGANVLTF; CDR3nt: TGTGCCAGCTCACCTGGGTCCGGCTCTGGGGCCAACGTCCTGACTTTC
v_gene: TRBV19; j_gene: TRBJ2-7; d_gene: .; abundance: .; CDR3aa: CASKRGGGSSYEQYF; CDR3nt: TGTGCCAGCAAAAGGGGAGGGGGGTCGTCCTACGAGCAGTACTTC
v_gene: TRBV6-4; j_gene: TRBJ2-1; d_gene: .; abundance: few; CDR3aa: CASSAGPGWTFGDEQFF; CDR3nt: TGTGCCAGCAGTGCAGGTCCAGGGTGGACTTTTGGGGATGAGCAGTTCTTC
v_gene: TRBV5-5; j_gene: TRBJ1-1; d_gene: .; abundance: .; CDR3aa: CASSEGPIRRNTEAFF; CDR3nt: TGTGCCAGCAGCGAGGGACCGATCCGGCGGAACACTGAAGCTTTCTTT
v_gene: TRBV2; j_gene: TRBJ1-3; d_gene: TRBD1; abundance: .; CDR3aa: CASSRDRSSGNTIYF; CDR3nt: TGTGCCAGCAGTAGGGACAGATCTTCTGGAAACACCATATATTTT
v_gene: TRBV28; j_gene: TRBJ1-2; d_gene: .; abundance: once; CDR3aa: CASSLNRAYGYTF; CDR3nt: TGTGCCAGCAGTTTAAACAGAGCCTATGGCTACACCTTC
v_gene: TRBV28; j_gene: TRBJ1-5; d_gene: TRBD1; abundance: .; CDR3aa: CASSLEGQGKQPQHF; CDR3nt: TGTGCCAGCAGTTTGGAGGGACAGGGGAAACAGCCCCAGCATTTT
v_gene: TRBV2; j_gene: TRBJ2-2; d_gene: .; abundance: .; CDR3aa: CASSEGTAGELFF; CDR3nt: TGTGCCAGCAGTGAAGGGACGGCCGGGGAGCTGTTTTTT
v_gene: TRBV28; j_gene: TRBJ1-2; d_gene: .; abundance: .; CDR3aa: CASSRDYGYTF; CDR3nt: TGTGCCAGCAGTAGGGACTATGGCTACACCTTC
v_gene: TRBV6-1; j_gene: TRBJ1-5; d_gene: TRBD1; abundance: .; CDR3aa: CASSLDRDQPQHF; CDR3nt: TGTGCCAGCAGCCTTGACAGGGATCAGCCCCAGCATTTT
v_gene: TRBV9; j_gene: TRBJ2-5; d_gene: TRBD2; abundance: .; CDR3aa: CASSSTSGGAVTQYF; CDR3nt: TGTGCCAGCAGCTCCACTAGCGGGGGGGCAGTGACCCAGTACTTC
v_gene: TRBV5-6; j_gene: TRBJ1-5; d_gene: .; abundance: .; CDR3aa: CASSRGQSWGPNQPQHF; CDR3nt: TGTGCCAGCAGCAGAGGTCAGAGTTGGGGTCCCAATCAGCCCCAGCATTTT
v_gene: TRBV28; j_gene: TRBJ1-5; d_gene: .; abundance: few; CDR3aa: CASSFAGPQHF; CDR3nt: TGTGCCAGCAGTTTCGCCGGGCCCCAGCATTTT
v_gene: TRBV2; j_gene: TRBJ1-1; d_gene: .; abundance: few; CDR3aa: CASSLERHRGRGTEAFF; CDR3nt: TGTGCCAGCAGCCTCGAGAGACACCGGGGAAGGGGCACTGAAGCTTTCTTT
v_gene: TRBV19; j_gene: TRBJ2-7; d_gene: .; abundance: .; CDR3aa: CASSSQRIEQYF; CDR3nt: TGTGCCAGTAGTTCCCAAAGGATCGAGCAGTACTTC
v_gene: TRBV7-9; j_gene: TRBJ2-3; d_gene: .; abundance: once; CDR3aa: CASSFADTQYF; CDR3nt: TGTGCCAGCAGCTTTGCAGATACGCAGTATTTT
v_gene: TRBV5-1; j_gene: TRBJ2-3; d_gene: .; abundance: .; CDR3aa: CASSSGDRTDTQYF; CDR3nt: TGCGCCAGCAGCTCCGGGGATAGAACAGATACGCAGTATTTT
v_gene: TRBV27; j_gene: TRBJ2-7; d_gene: .; abundance: .; CDR3aa: CASSFLANHEQYF; CDR3nt: TGTGCCAGCAGTTTCCTTGCGAACCACGAGCAGTACTTC
v_gene: TRBV15; j_gene: TRBJ1-2; d_gene: TRBD1; abundance: .; CDR3aa: CATSRPGGTDPNYGYTF; CDR3nt: TGTGCCACCAGCAGGCCCGGCGGGACAGATCCTAACTATGGCTACACCTTC
v_gene: TRBV30; j_gene: TRBJ1-5; d_gene: .; abundance: .; CDR3aa: CAWGPTTGLPQHF; CDR3nt: TGTGCCTGGGGTCCTACCACCGGATTGCCTCAGCATTTT
v_gene: TRBV11-2; j_gene: TRBJ1-2; d_gene: TRBD1; abundance: .; CDR3aa: CASSLGGQGADYGYTF; CDR3nt: TGTGCCAGCAGCTTAGGGGGACAGGGGGCGGACTATGGCTACACCTTC
v_gene: TRBV14; j_gene: TRBJ1-6; d_gene: .; abundance: .; CDR3aa: CASSQANRANSPLHF; CDR3nt: TGTGCCAGCAGCCAAGCAAACAGGGCTAATTCACCCCTCCACTTT
v_gene: TRBV7-2; j_gene: TRBJ1-5; d_gene: TRBD1; abundance: .; CDR3aa: CASSLEGAYQPQHF; CDR3nt: TGTGCCAGCAGCCTAGAGGGGGCTTATCAGCCCCAGCATTTT
v_gene: TRBV2; j_gene: TRBJ1-5; d_gene: .; abundance: .; CDR3aa: CASRGNQPQHF; CDR3nt: TGTGCCAGCAGGGGGAATCAGCCCCAGCATTTT
v_gene: TRBV2; j_gene: TRBJ1-2; d_gene: TRBD1; abundance: .; CDR3aa: CASRGDREGYTF; CDR3nt: TGTGCCAGCAGGGGGGACAGGGAAGGCTACACCTTC
v_gene: TRBV7-9; j_gene: TRBJ2-7; d_gene: .; abundance: .; CDR3aa: CASGGNYEQYF; CDR3nt: TGTGCCAGCGGAGGAAACTACGAGCAGTACTTC
v_gene: TRBV9; j_gene: TRBJ2-7; d_gene: TRBD1; abundance: .; CDR3aa: CASSPLLQGAIHEQYF; CDR3nt: TGTGCCAGCAGCCCACTATTACAGGGGGCGATCCACGAGCAGTACTTC
v_gene: TRBV7-2; j_gene: TRBJ2-7; d_gene: .; abundance: .; CDR3aa: CASSLTRSYEQYF; CDR3nt: TGTGCCAGCAGCTTGACTAGGTCCTACGAGCAGTACTTC
v_gene: TRBV27; j_gene: TRBJ1-2; d_gene: .; abundance: few; CDR3aa: CASHPGWANYGYTF; CDR3nt: TGTGCCAGCCACCCAGGGTGGGCTAACTATGGCTACACCTTC
v_gene: TRBV6-1; j_gene: TRBJ1-1; d_gene: .; abundance: .; CDR3aa: CASSEALGVNTEAFF; CDR3nt: TGTGCCAGCAGTGAAGCGCTGGGTGTGAACACTGAAGCTTTCTTT
v_gene: TRBV27; j_gene: TRBJ2-1; d_gene: .; abundance: .; CDR3aa: CASNPFGTGRRGNEQFF; CDR3nt: TGTGCCAGCAATCCATTCGGCACGGGCAGGCGAGGAAATGAGCAGTTCTTC
v_gene: TRBV30; j_gene: TRBJ1-6; d_gene: .; abundance: .; CDR3aa: CAWSVDRGVSYNSPLHF; CDR3nt: TGTGCCTGGAGTGTCGATCGCGGGGTCTCCTATAATTCACCCCTCCACTTT
v_gene: TRBV19; j_gene: TRBJ2-3; d_gene: TRBD2; abundance: .; CDR3aa: CATTGLAGGTDTQYF; CDR3nt: TGTGCCACCACTGGCCTAGCGGGAGGTACAGATACGCAGTATTTT
v_gene: TRBV6-6; j_gene: TRBJ2-7; d_gene: .; abundance: .; CDR3aa: CASSYSQVGGEQYF; CDR3nt: TGTGCCAGCAGTTACTCGCAGGTAGGAGGGGAGCAGTACTTC
v_gene: TRBV28; j_gene: TRBJ2-3; d_gene: .; abundance: .; CDR3aa: CASSSMLKSGQRGSTDTQYF; CDR3nt: TGTGCCAGCAGTTCAATGCTTAAATCGGGACAAAGAGGGAGCACAGATACGCAGTATTTT
v_gene: TRBV18; j_gene: TRBJ2-5; d_gene: .; abundance: once; CDR3aa: CASSRSGQSQETQYF; CDR3nt: TGTGCCAGCTCACGATCAGGCCAAAGTCAAGAGACCCAGTACTTC
v_gene: TRBV6-6; j_gene: TRBJ2-2; d_gene: .; abundance: .; CDR3aa: CASSYSRVSTGELFF; CDR3nt: TGTGCCAGCAGTTACTCCAGGGTTAGCACCGGGGAGCTGTTTTTT
v_gene: TRBV6-6; j_gene: TRBJ2-7; d_gene: .; abundance: .; CDR3aa: CASRSEYYEQYF; CDR3nt: TGTGCCAGCAGGTCCGAGTACTACGAGCAGTACTTC
v_gene: TRBV7-9; j_gene: TRBJ1-1; d_gene: .; abundance: .; CDR3aa: CASSLGGPGTEAFF; CDR3nt: TGTGCCAGCAGCTTAGGGGGCCCAGGGACTGAAGCTTTCTTT
v_gene: TRBV19; j_gene: TRBJ1-1; d_gene: TRBD1; abundance: .; CDR3aa: CASSFTGGTEAFF; CDR3nt: TGTGCCAGTAGTTTTACAGGGGGCACTGAAGCTTTCTTT
v_gene: TRBV21-1; j_gene: TRBJ1-2; d_gene: .; abundance: .; CDR3aa: CASRGGRTSNYGYTF; CDR3nt: TGTGCCAGCAGGGGTGGACGGACCTCTAACTATGGCTACACCTTC
v_gene: TRBV7-9; j_gene: TRBJ1-2; d_gene: .; abundance: .; CDR3aa: CASSLTGQSRGGYTF; CDR3nt: TGTGCCAGCAGCTTGACAGGTCAATCCCGGGGGGGCTACACCTTC
v_gene: TRBV28; j_gene: TRBJ2-7; d_gene: TRBD1; abundance: .; CDR3aa: CASSYSRDSSYEQYF; CDR3nt: TGTGCCAGCAGTTATAGCCGGGACAGCTCCTACGAGCAGTACTTC
v_gene: TRBV20-1; j_gene: TRBJ1-5; d_gene: .; abundance: .; CDR3aa: CSARGNQPQHF; CDR3nt: TGCAGTGCTCGCGGCAATCAGCCCCAGCATTTT
v_gene: TRBV2; j_gene: TRBJ1-5; d_gene: .; abundance: few; CDR3aa: CASSVLQEQPQHF; CDR3nt: TGTGCCAGCAGTGTACTCCAGGAGCAGCCCCAGCATTTT
v_gene: TRBV6-1; j_gene: TRBJ2-3; d_gene: .; abundance: .; CDR3aa: CASSPERLSADTQYF; CDR3nt: TGTGCCAGCTCCCCTGAGAGGTTGAGCGCAGATACGCAGTATTTT
v_gene: TRBV5-1; j_gene: TRBJ2-3; d_gene: TRBD1; abundance: once; CDR3aa: CASSLAQGADTQYF; CDR3nt: TGCGCCAGCAGCTTGGCACAGGGGGCAGATACGCAGTATTTT
v_gene: TRBV15; j_gene: TRBJ1-5; d_gene: .; abundance: few; CDR3aa: CATSRVGSQPQHF; CDR3nt: TGTGCCACCAGCAGAGTGGGGAGTCAGCCCCAGCATTTT
v_gene: TRBV6-6; j_gene: TRBJ2-1; d_gene: TRBD2; abundance: once; CDR3aa: CASSPQAGGEQFF; CDR3nt: TGTGCCAGCAGTCCCCAAGCGGGGGGTGAGCAGTTCTTC
v_gene: TRBV5-1; j_gene: TRBJ2-7; d_gene: TRBD2; abundance: few; CDR3aa: CASRPFLAGGPTENEQYF; CDR3nt: TGCGCCAGCAGGCCCTTTTTAGCGGGAGGGCCGACAGAAAACGAGCAGTACTTC